The 18 T cell receptor beta chains listed next were all sequenced from one sample in a study of blood T cell repertoires in COVID-19. TCRdb keeps only in-frame clones here, not all; method: immunoSEQ multiplex PCR. Here the sample spans some 65,000 clones, around 86% being singletons. Sample: peripheral blood. The receptors were gathered from a man in his forties with COVID-19, enrolled during active disease.

This clone was observed a few times. The gene calls are TRBV19 and TRBJ2-2; tentative D call: TRBD2 (5 bases). CDR3 length equals 14 residues. V was clipped by 7 bases and J by 0 bases, with 9 bases between them. Germline assignment: CDR1 LNHDA and CDR2 SQIVND (reference sequence). CDR3 in amino acids: CASKGGPNTGELFF. CDR3 bases: TGTGCCAGTAAGGGCGGGCCGAACACCGGGGAGCTGTTTTTT.

The V gene is TRBV18, the J gene TRBJ1-4; no firm D call. Germline V gene lookup returns CDR1 KGHSH and CDR2 LQKENI. The CDR3 runs to 17 residues. V lost 1 base to trimming and J lost 8 bases, with 20 bases between them. Here the CDR3 reads CASSPLEPLGSGEKLFF. The CDR3 DNA follows: TGTGCCAGCTCACCACTTGAACCTCTCGGGTCTGGCGAAAAACTGTTTTTT.

The gene calls are TRBV19 and TRBJ2-1; 10 bases are shared with TRBD2. The CDR3 is 15 residues long. CDR1 LNHDA and CDR2 SQIVND come from the germline V gene (reference sequence). V lost 2 bases to trimming and J lost 8 bases; unmatched junction nucleotides: 6. The CDR3 DNA reads TGTGCCAGTAGTATACGACTAGCGGGTAGCGATGAGCAGTTCTTC. This gives the protein CASSIRLAGSDEQFF.

The J gene is TRBJ1-4, the V gene TRBV5-1; D is possibly TRBD1 (5 bases). Germline CDR1 SGHRS, CDR2 YFSETQ. Trimming pared 6 bases from V and 3 bases from J, leaving 9 bases between. The CDR3 consists of 13 residues. CDR3 in DNA: TGCGCCAGCAAGAGGACATCTAATGAAAAACTGTTTTTT. Translated, it gives CASKRTSNEKLFF.

This sequence joins TRBV30 and TRBJ1-2; 8 bases match TRBD1. This CDR3 has 14 amino acids. Germline CDR1 GTSNPN, CDR2 SVGIG (reference sequence). V trimming: 8 bases; J trimming: 7 bases; junction bases outside the gene matches: 15. The CDR3 sequence is CAMEAGGIGFGYTF. CDR3 DNA sequence: TGTGCCATGGAGGCAGGGGGCATCGGGTTTGGCTACACCTTC.

This clone was observed once. The chain carries TRBV19 and TRBJ2-1; no definite D call. V dropped 2 bases and J dropped 5 bases, with 10 bases sitting between them. Per the germline V gene, CDR1 is LNHDA and CDR2 is SQIVND (reference sequence). The CDR3 sequence is 14 residues long. The CDR3 sequence is CASSIPPADNEQFF. The DNA of the CDR3 is TGTGCCAGTAGTATACCCCCCGCGGACAATGAGCAGTTCTTC.

The CDR3: CASSPTDRGAREKLFF. DNA for the CDR3: TGTGCCAGCAGCCCCACGGACAGGGGGGCCCGTGAAAAACTGTTTTTT. This chain links TRBV7-9 with TRBJ1-4; 10 bases map to TRBD1. Germline V gives CDR1 SEHNR, CDR2 FQNEAQ (reference sequence). V lost 5 bases, J lost 7 bases, and 10 bases stayed unmatched. The CDR3 extends over 16 amino acids.

The chain recombines TRBV2 with TRBJ1-6; tentatively, D is TRBD1 (6 bases). Germline V lookup: CDR1 SNHLY, CDR2 FYNNEI. V lost 5 bases to trimming and J lost 7 bases, with 15 bases between them. This CDR3 is built from 15 residues. This CDR3 is CASSPRAGANSPLHF. The CDR3 nucleotides are TGTGCCAGCAGTCCCCGGGCAGGGGCGAATTCACCCCTCCACTTT. Supplemented by reference TRBV2 and TRBJ1-6, the full variable domain reads EPEVTQTPSHQVTQMGQEVILRCVPISNHLYFYWYRQILGQKVEFLVSFYNNEISEKSEIFDDQFSVERPDGSNFTLKIRSTKLEDSAMYFCASSPRAGANSPLHFGNGTRLTVT.

The V gene is TRBV19, the J gene TRBJ1-1, with 7 bases fitting TRBD1. The CDR3 has 20 residues. Trimming took 5 bases from V and 0 from J; bases not matched to a gene: 21. Germline lookup yields CDR1 LNHDA and CDR2 SQIVND (reference sequence). The CDR3 spells CASSEKPMDRLRAMNTEAFF. The DNA for the CDR3 is TGTGCCAGTAGTGAGAAGCCGATGGACAGGCTCCGAGCCATGAACACTGAAGCTTTCTTT. The full variable domain, with the rest looked up from reference TRBV19 and TRBJ1-1, is DGGITQSPKYLFRKEGQNVTLSCEQNLNHDAMYWYRQDPGQGLRLIYYSQIVNDFQKGDIAEGYSVSREKKESFPLTVTSAQKNPTAFYLCASSEKPMDRLRAMNTEAFFGQGTRLTVV.

The chain employs TRBV24-1 and TRBJ2-5; possibly TRBD2 for D (6 bases). CDR3 length: 11 amino acids. V was trimmed by 7 bases and J by 7 bases, leaving 9 bases between them. Germline V gene lookup returns CDR1 KGHDR and CDR2 SFDVKD. The CDR3, as DNA: TGTGCCACCAGCGGGGGAGGGACCCAGTACTTC. It specifies CATSGGGTQYF.

This rearrangement joins TRBV4-1 to TRBJ2-7, with 10 nucleotides matching TRBD1. The germline V gene has CDR1 MGHRA and CDR2 YSYEKL. CDR3 length: 17 amino acids. V trimming: 0 bases; J trimming: 5 bases; junction bases outside the gene matches: 10. CDR3 region: CASSQDPTGGVRDEQYF. CDR3 DNA: TGCGCCAGCAGCCAAGATCCGACAGGGGGCGTCCGCGACGAGCAGTACTTC.

A remark on this clone: Within the sample, other DNA sequences also encode this same CDR3. The V gene is TRBV29-1, the J gene TRBJ1-1, with D possibly matching TRBD1 (5 bases). The germline V and J ends were trimmed by 7 bases and 4 bases, with 13 bases remaining between them. Germline assignment: CDR1 SQVTM and CDR2 ANQGSEA. This CDR3 has 12 residues. The CDR3 protein is CSGGRESTEAFF. The CDR3, as DNA: TGCAGCGGGGGCAGGGAGAGCACTGAAGCTTTCTTT.

This sequence joins TRBV28 and TRBJ2-7, with D possibly matching TRBD2 (5 bases). CDR1 and CDR2 (germline): MDHEN, SYDVKM. The CDR3 is made up of 17 amino acids. The DNA for the CDR3 is TGTGCAGTAACCCCCCCAGAACTAAGCGGCCGCCGAAACAAGATGTACTTC. Translating it yields CAVTPPELSGRRNKMYF.

This clone was observed once. The chain couples TRBV11-1 to TRBJ2-5; perhaps TRBD2 as D (6 bases). With 5 bases removed from V and 4 bases from J, the gap between germline ends came to 14 bases. CDR3 length: 14 amino acids. Germline CDR1 and CDR2: SGHAT and FQDESV (reference sequence). The CDR3 protein is CASSARLGGETQYF. The CDR3 DNA sequence: TGTGCCAGCAGCGCTCGACTGGGAGGAGAGACCCAGTACTTC.

J is TRBJ2-1 and V is TRBV7-9, with 12 bases fitting TRBD1. In germline, CDR1 is SEHNR, CDR2 FQNEAQ (reference sequence). V trimming: 4 bases; J trimming: 7 bases; junction bases outside the gene matches: 11. CDR3 length equals 17 residues. The CDR3 loop reads CASSSEGPGQGANEQFF. The CDR3 DNA follows: TGTGCCAGCAGCTCCGAGGGCCCGGGACAGGGGGCGAATGAGCAGTTCTTC.

The genes are TRBV28 and TRBJ1-6, with D unresolved. The germline CDR1 and CDR2 sequences are MDHEN and SYDVKM. This CDR3 contains 13 residues. Trimming cost V 6 bases and J 13 bases, with 16 bases left between them. CDR3 sequence: CASSSTTIGPLHF. In DNA, the CDR3 is TGTGCCAGCAGCTCTACTACCATAGGCCCCCTCCACTTT.

The chain employs TRBV28 and TRBJ2-5, with TRBD1 matching over 8 bases. Germline CDR1 is MDHEN and CDR2 is SYDVKM. This CDR3 comprises 16 residues. V lost 5 bases, J lost 5 bases, and 13 bases stayed unmatched. CDR3 region: CASSPRTGRKSETQYF. In DNA, the CDR3 is TGTGCCAGCAGTCCCCGGACAGGGCGGAAATCGGAGACCCAGTACTTC.

The chain uses TRBV5-8 and TRBJ2-7; TRBD2 might be the D (5 bases). Germline assignment: CDR1 SGHTS and CDR2 YDEGEE. Trimming removed 4 bases at V and 5 bases at J, with 16 bases between. The CDR3 consists of 14 residues. CDR3 in DNA: TGTGCCAGCAGCCCCTATGTTGGGCGGGACGAGCAGTACTTC. It encodes CASSPYVGRDEQYF.